This TCR beta chain is drawn from a study of shared clonotypes between healthy human individuals. Measured with immunoSEQ multiplex PCR; TCRdb has only the in-frame clones, and not every one. This table has 2 million to 3 million clones, more than 90% appearing once. The CDR3 loop spans 14 amino acids. Looked up from germline, CDR1 is KGHSH and CDR2 is LQKENI. V was pared by 3 bases and J by 7 bases, with 2 bases of the junction left unmatched. The chain recombines TRBV18 with TRBJ2-3; the match to TRBD1 covers 12 bases. The source is a man younger than 30 in good health. Material for sequencing was naive CD4+ T cells sorted from blood. The subset: CD45RA+ positively selected. The CDR3 DNA sequence: TGTGCCAGCTCACCGGGACAGGGGGCCTATACGCAGTATTTT. Protein sequence: CASSPGQGAYTQYF.